One sample yielded the 30 T cell receptor beta chains listed below, sequenced in a study of cytomegalovirus exposure and HLA in healthy donors. Profiling relied on immunoSEQ multiplex PCR, and the TCRdb table lists in-frame clones only, not all of them. This table has about 120,000 clones, roughly 89% appearing once. Sequenced: PBMCs. The receptors stem from a woman aged 18-29 years in good health and CMV-seronegative.

The rearrangement links TRBV15 to TRBJ2-5; weak D call: TRBD1 (5 bases). Trimming cost V 4 bases and J 2 bases, with 20 bases left between them. The CDR3 sequence is 17 residues long. Germline CDR1 LNHNV, CDR2 YYDKDF (reference sequence). The CDR3 DNA reads TGTGCCACCAGCATGAGACGGGCAAGGGGCCTTCAAGAGACCCAGTACTTC. Amino acids: CATSMRRARGLQETQYF.

The chain joins TRBV7-8 to TRBJ2-1; 13 nucleotides match TRBD2. Trimming at V came to 7 bases and at J to 5 bases, leaving 11 bases not matched to a gene. Germline lookup yields CDR1 SGHVS and CDR2 FQNEAQ. The CDR3 has 17 residues. CDR3: CASTGRLAGGLDNEQFF. CDR3 nucleotides: TGTGCCAGCACCGGCCGACTAGCGGGAGGTCTAGACAATGAGCAGTTCTTC. Using reference TRBV7-8 and TRBJ2-1 for the parts outside the CDR3, the full variable domain is GAGVSQSPRYKVAKRGQDVALRCDPISGHVSLFWYQQALGQGPEFLTYFQNEAQLDKSGLPSDRFFAERPEGSVSTLKIQRTQQEDSAVYLCASTGRLAGGLDNEQFFGPGTRLTVL.

The chain carries TRBV29-1 and TRBJ2-1; TRBD1 is a possible D gene (5 bases). Germline V gene sequence: CDR1 SQVTM, CDR2 ANQGSEA. This CDR3 has 12 amino acids. V was cut by 7 bases and J by 1 base, with 8 bases left in between. The CDR3 spells CSGGKSYNEQFF. CDR3 DNA: TGCAGCGGGGGCAAGTCCTACAATGAGCAGTTCTTC.

V gene TRBV7-9 combines with J gene TRBJ1-1; D is unresolved. The CDR3 is made up of 11 amino acids. The V gene's germline CDR1 is SEHNR and CDR2 FQNEAQ (reference sequence). V lost 5 bases and J lost 12, with 13 bases in between. Here the CDR3 reads CASSPRKGTFF. CDR3 nucleotides: TGTGCCAGCAGCCCTAGGAAAGGAACTTTCTTT.

This clone was seen only a few times. The V gene is TRBV19, the J gene TRBJ1-5, with D uncertain. There are 15 residues in the CDR3. Germline CDR1 reads LNHDA; CDR2 reads SQIVND (reference sequence). V lost 4 bases and J 5 bases, leaving 15 bases between the germline ends. CDR3 sequence reads: CASSTLEGKDQPQHF. The CDR3 nucleotides are TGTGCCAGTAGTACCTTGGAGGGAAAGGATCAGCCCCAGCATTTT.

In its sample, this clone was seen once. The chain has TRBV27 and TRBJ1-2; 9 bases agree with TRBD1. V lost 4 bases, J lost 6 bases, and 9 bases stayed unmatched. This CDR3 has 15 amino acids. Germline V CDR1 and CDR2: MNHEY, SMNVEV (reference sequence). The CDR3 reads CASSSYIRDRDGYTF. In nucleotides, the CDR3 is TGTGCCAGCAGTTCCTACATCCGGGACAGGGATGGCTACACCTTC.

The chain is built from TRBV7-2 and TRBJ2-3; 7 bases map to TRBD2. The germline gives CDR1 SGHTA, CDR2 FQGNSA. Trimming at V came to 2 bases and at J to 2 bases, leaving 7 bases not matched to a gene. The CDR3 is 16 amino acids. CDR3 amino acids: CASSLLAEDYTDTQYF. CDR3 coding DNA: TGTGCCAGCAGCTTACTAGCGGAGGATTACACAGATACGCAGTATTTT.

This clone was found once. V and J are TRBV14 and TRBJ2-5; D possibly corresponds to TRBD1 (6 bases). V was cut by 8 bases and J by 2 bases, with 12 bases left in between. Germline CDR1 and CDR2: SGHDN and FVKESK. The CDR3 contains 13 residues. The CDR3 nucleotides are TGTGCCAGCGGAACAGGGCAACAAGAGACCCAGTACTTC. This gives the protein CASGTGQQETQYF.

This chain links TRBV19 with TRBJ1-5, with D perhaps TRBD1 (5 bases). Germline V gene data show CDR1 as LNHDA and CDR2 as SQIVND (reference sequence). The CDR3 spans 12 residues. Trimming removed 7 bases from V and 9 bases from J, with 13 bases in between. The chain's CDR3 is CASTKGIWPQHF. As DNA, the CDR3 is TGTGCCAGTACTAAGGGGATTTGGCCCCAGCATTTT.

CDR3: CASSLVPSGGGLGEQFF. CDR3 DNA: TGCGCCAGCAGCTTGGTCCCTAGCGGGGGAGGGCTGGGTGAGCAGTTCTTC. The chain employs TRBV5-1 and TRBJ2-1; TRBD2 matches 10 bases. CDR3 length: 17 residues. With V trimmed by 0 bases and J by 9 bases, 12 bases remained unmatched. Germline CDR1 reads SGHRS; CDR2 reads YFSETQ.

The V call is TRBV5-4, the J call TRBJ1-2, with D maybe TRBD1 (5 bases). CDR3 length: 14 residues. Germline V gives CDR1 SGHNT, CDR2 YYREEE (reference sequence). Deletions cut 1 base from V and 5 bases from J, with 12 bases between. Here the CDR3 reads CASSLNQGPYGYTF. The CDR3 DNA sequence: TGTGCCAGCAGCTTGAATCAGGGTCCATATGGCTACACCTTC.

The chain has TRBV4-3 and TRBJ2-6; D call uncertain. V dropped 6 bases and J dropped 1 base, with 4 bases sitting between them. Germline V lookup: CDR1 LGHNA, CDR2 YSLEER. There are 13 residues in the CDR3. CDR3 DNA sequence: TGCGCCAGCAGATCGTCTGGGGCCAACGTCCTGACTTTC. Translating gives CASRSSGANVLTF.

The V gene is TRBV5-1, the J gene TRBJ2-5, with D possibly matching TRBD2 (6 bases). CDR1 and CDR2 (germline): SGHRS, YFSETQ. V gave up 3 bases and J gave up 1 base, with 13 bases separating them. The length of the CDR3 is 15 residues. CDR3 protein: CASSSRAGPQETQYF. The CDR3 DNA sequence: TGCGCCAGCAGCTCCCGAGCGGGCCCCCAAGAGACCCAGTACTTC.

V is TRBV27 and J is TRBJ1-1; no definite D call. V dropped 5 bases and J dropped 0 bases, with 13 bases sitting between them. The CDR3 totals 15 residues. In germline, CDR1 is MNHEY, CDR2 SMNVEV (reference sequence). The CDR3 coding sequence is TGTGCCAGCAGTACCTATGCCCATATGAACACTGAAGCTTTCTTT. The encoded protein is CASSTYAHMNTEAFF.

The chain recombines TRBV27 with TRBJ1-4; unclear D gene. The germline gives CDR1 MNHEY, CDR2 SMNVEV (reference sequence). The CDR3 runs to 15 residues. Trimming removed 3 bases from V and 0 bases from J, with 8 bases in between. The CDR3 coding sequence is TGTGCCAGCAGTTTCGCGATCACAACTAATGAAAAACTGTTTTTT. Translated, it gives CASSFAITTNEKLFF.

The chain employs TRBV28 and TRBJ2-7, with TRBD1 as a possible D gene (6 bases). From germline, CDR1 is MDHEN and CDR2 SYDVKM. CDR3 length equals 14 residues. V dropped 5 bases and J dropped 1 base, with 12 bases sitting between them. In nucleotides, the CDR3 is TGTGCCAGCAGTCCCGGGACAAAATCCTACGAGCAGTACGTC. Its protein is CASSPGTKSYEQYV.

This chain connects TRBV28 to TRBJ2-7; D call uncertain. CDR3 length: 15 residues. With 3 bases removed from V and 0 bases from J, the gap between germline ends came to 12 bases. Germline V CDR1 and CDR2: MDHEN, SYDVKM. The CDR3: CASSFSAESSYEQYF. Here the CDR3 DNA reads TGTGCCAGCAGTTTTTCGGCGGAGAGCTCCTACGAGCAGTACTTC.

The chain combines TRBV30 with TRBJ2-1; D perhaps matches TRBD2 (5 bases). CDR1 and CDR2 from the germline V gene are GTSNPN and SVGIG (reference sequence). CDR3 length: 11 residues. The CDR3 bases are TGTGCTCGGAGGTCTTACAATGAGCAGTTCTTC. Amino acid sequence: CARRSYNEQFF.

This chain links TRBV6-5 with TRBJ1-6, with D possibly being TRBD1 (5 bases). V lost 4 bases and J lost 14, with 18 bases in between. The CDR3 runs to 14 residues. Per the germline V gene, CDR1 is MNHEY and CDR2 is SVGAGI. CDR3 region: CASSSGADLKTLHF. Written as DNA, the CDR3 is TGTGCCAGCAGTTCTGGGGCGGATTTGAAGACCCTCCACTTT.

The chain joins TRBV28 to TRBJ2-3; TRBD1 might be the D (6 bases). Germline CDR1 MDHEN, CDR2 SYDVKM. Trimming took 6 bases from V and 2 from J, leaving 12 bases between them. The CDR3 loop spans 14 amino acids. CDR3 sequence reads: CASSLDRNTDTQYF. The CDR3 bases are TGTGCCAGCAGCTTGGACAGAAACACAGATACGCAGTATTTT.

The chain uses TRBV18 and TRBJ1-4, with 7 bases lining up with TRBD1. Germline V CDR1 and CDR2: KGHSH, LQKENI. V lost 3 bases and J lost 0; bases outside the gene matches: 4. CDR3 length: 16 amino acids. The CDR3 nucleotides read TGTGCCAGCTCACCGACTACAGGGGCAACTAATGAAAAACTGTTTTTT. Its translation is CASSPTTGATNEKLFF.

The genes are TRBV28 and TRBJ2-3, with unresolved D. Looked up from germline, CDR1 is MDHEN and CDR2 is SYDVKM. CDR3 length: 13 amino acids. The ends were cut back, 7 bases at V and 2 bases at J, with 10 bases in the middle. The CDR3 DNA is TGTGCCAGCACCACCCCTAACACAGATACGCAGTATTTT. Translation: CASTTPNTDTQYF.

This clone showed up just once. This rearrangement joins TRBV7-2 to TRBJ2-7; 8 bases map to TRBD1. V was pared by 1 base and J by 7 bases, with 9 bases of the junction left unmatched. Germline loops: CDR1 SGHTA, CDR2 FQGNSA. The CDR3 length is 15 residues. Here the CDR3 reads CASSLVGTGRGEQYF. In DNA form, the CDR3 reads TGTGCCAGCAGCTTAGTAGGGACAGGTCGTGGGGAGCAGTACTTC.

The gene calls are TRBV4-3 and TRBJ1-4; possibly TRBD1 for D (6 bases). From germline, CDR1 is LGHNA and CDR2 YSLEER. Trimming removed 4 bases from V and 8 bases from J, with 11 bases in between. This CDR3 has 13 amino acids. CDR3 amino acids: CASSLPDREKLFF. DNA of the CDR3: TGCGCCAGCAGCCTCCCGGACAGAGAAAAACTGTTTTTT.

CDR3 DNA: TGTGCCAGCAGCTTCCCGACTAGCAAGGAGACCCAGTACTTC. This sequence encodes CASSFPTSKETQYF. The chain links TRBV5-6 to TRBJ2-5; 7 bases agree with TRBD2. With 2 bases clipped from V and 5 bases from J, the junction kept 6 bases outside the gene matches. This CDR3 is built from 14 residues. Germline CDR1 reads SGHDT; CDR2 reads YYEEEE.

V gene TRBV10-1 combines with J gene TRBJ1-1, with 9 bases aligning to TRBD1. This CDR3 spans 14 amino acids. V shed 6 bases and J 2 bases; nucleotides not matched to a gene: 4. Per germline, CDR1 WNHNN and CDR2 SYGVQD (reference sequence). The CDR3 loop reads CASRPGQGNTEAFF. The CDR3 DNA follows: TGCGCCAGCAGGCCGGGACAGGGAAACACTGAAGCTTTCTTT.

V usage is TRBV10-1 and J usage is TRBJ2-1; D is ambiguous. Between the trimmed V and J ends, which lost 8 bases and 8 bases, there was a span of 10 bases. The CDR3 runs 11 residues. The germline V gene has CDR1 WNHNN and CDR2 SYGVQD (reference sequence). The CDR3 DNA is TGCGCCAGCGGAAGAAGCGATGAGCAGTTCTTC. It is translated as CASGRSDEQFF.

The chain combines TRBV5-1 with TRBJ2-1; 10 bases fit TRBD2. J lost 4 bases, V lost 0 bases, and 7 bases had no gene match. Germline lookup yields CDR1 SGHRS and CDR2 YFSETQ. The CDR3 length is 17 residues. CDR3 loop: CASSLEGGLAVYNEQFF. The DNA for the CDR3 is TGCGCCAGCAGCTTGGAAGGAGGACTAGCGGTTTACAATGAGCAGTTCTTC.

This clone was found a few times. The chain recombines TRBV2 with TRBJ1-2; D gene ambiguous. Germline-derived CDR1 and CDR2 are SNHLY and FYNNEI. Trimming removed 3 bases from V and 7 bases from J, with 12 bases in between. The length of the CDR3 is 13 residues. CDR3 protein: CASSEGFGSGYTF. Written as DNA, the CDR3 is TGTGCCAGCAGTGAGGGTTTCGGGAGTGGCTACACCTTC.

This rearrangement joins TRBV28 to TRBJ2-1; 8 positions agree with TRBD2. The CDR3 extends over 14 amino acids. Germline lookup yields CDR1 MDHEN and CDR2 SYDVKM. V dropped 3 bases and J dropped 4; count of bases not matched to a gene: 2. CDR3 protein: CASSFKREYNEQFF. The CDR3 DNA reads TGTGCCAGCAGTTTCAAGCGGGAGTACAATGAGCAGTTCTTC.